This entry describes one T cell receptor (beta chain). No cognate antigen has been identified for it. No much larger clone is present one base from it, and per-base qualities are unavailable. This sample is drawn from a study of T-cell reconstitution after alpha-beta-depleted transplantation in children (dated by TCRdb to about 2016). Regarding the complete study: Using TCR repertoire profiling, the study followed T-cell immune reconstitution in a quantitative way in children after TCRalphabeta/CD19-depleted allogeneic hematopoietic cell transplantation.

Its CDR3 holds 14 amino acids, cysteine through phenylalanine. Just the 42-base CDR3 DNA is kept, in frame starting at base 1. V gives up 8 bases and J gives up 6 bases, and the segment between their germline ends measures 16 bases. The treatment or condition label here, explained by the study, means: allogeneic hematopoietic cell transplantation with graft depleted of TCRalphabeta T cells and CD19 B cells. The transplant recipients were children given TCRalphabeta/CD19-depleted allogeneic hematopoietic cell grafts. What the authors observed across the whole study: The frequencies of hyperexpanded clones fell over the following months, and after one year, T-cell counts and TCRbeta diversity were mostly attributed to newly produced T cells. The apparently early alphabetaT-cell count recovery about two months after transplant was reportedly dependent on only several hundred rapidly expanded clones derived from non-depleted graft cells. In some patients, the high TCRbeta diversity seen at day 60 was put down to recipient T cells and intrathymic progenitors that had survived conditioning.

To prepare the library, PCR was applied. Instrument used: Illumina HiSeq 2500. TCR libraries were prepared with molecular barcoding, using unique molecular identifiers to normalize TCRbeta repertoire quantification. TCRdb handled the public reads itself, with Q25 trimming in fastp and clone calling in MiXCR, and kept productive beta chains. CDR3 protein duplicates are merged, each entry listing the most common genes and DNA. This sample comprises around 270,000 distinct CDR3 sequences, 6.5% to 9% of them detected only once. The ten largest clones add up to around 10% of the sample. This clonotype originated in a female patient aged 2 to 10 who had a stem cell transplant for Fanconi anemia, so the T cells may come from the graft donor. Here the chain combines TRBV12-3 or TRBV12-4 and TRBJ2-2; D gene: possibly TRBD1, on 6 matching bases. The sample here was peripheral blood, taken 360 days after TCRalphabeta/CD19-depleted stem cell transplant. The nucleotide sequence reads TGTGCCAGCTTCTTCAGGGGTGGGGCCGGGGAGCTGTTTTTT. Translated, this gives CASFFRGGAGELFF.